Below are 9 T cell receptor beta chains sequenced from a single sample in a study of blood T cell repertoires in COVID-19. Clones were read by immunoSEQ multiplex PCR, and TCRdb kept only the in-frame ones, dropping some. This sample has tens of thousands of clones, with about nine tenths found just once. The source material was peripheral blood. The receptors shown here come from a man aged 25 to 40 with acute or convalescent COVID-19.

This clone appeared a few times. V gene TRBV18 combines with J gene TRBJ1-1; D remains unclear. Trimming took off 5 bases at V and 1 base at J, with 11 bases between the two ends. The CDR3 runs 14 residues. CDR1 and CDR2 from the germline V gene are KGHSH and LQKENI. The CDR3 is CASSLTGENTEAFF. CDR3 sequence (DNA): TGTGCCAGCTCATTAACTGGAGAGAACACTGAAGCTTTCTTT.

The chain employs TRBV20-1 and TRBJ2-1; D might be TRBD2 (5 bases). Germline loops: CDR1 DFQATT, CDR2 SNEGSKA (reference sequence). The CDR3 is 11 residues long. V lost 3 bases to trimming and J lost 9 bases, with 9 bases between them. The CDR3: CSARGAGEQFF. The DNA of the CDR3 is TGCAGTGCTAGGGGCGCGGGTGAGCAGTTCTTC.

The rearrangement uses TRBV2 and TRBJ2-3, with D perhaps TRBD1 (6 bases). V dropped 6 bases and J dropped 3 bases, with 10 bases sitting between them. Germline CDR1 and CDR2: SNHLY and FYNNEI. The CDR3 runs 13 residues. The CDR3, as DNA: TGTGCCAGCAGGAGGACAGTTACAGATACGCAGTATTTT. Translation: CASRRTVTDTQYF.

The chain recombines TRBV5-6 with TRBJ2-5; 12 nucleotides line up with TRBD2. CDR1 is SGHDT, CDR2 YYEEEE, per germline. After removal of 2 bases from V and 5 bases from J, the junction contained 10 bases not matched to a gene. The CDR3 is made up of 17 amino acids. CDR3: CASSFPRLAGVSETQYF. The CDR3 bases are TGTGCCAGCAGCTTCCCTCGACTAGCGGGAGTATCTGAGACCCAGTACTTC.

The chain carries TRBV28 and TRBJ1-6; no reliable D call. This CDR3 region has 13 residues. CDR1 is MDHEN and CDR2 is SYDVKM in the germline V gene. The ends were cut back, 8 bases at V and 0 bases at J, with 5 bases in the middle. Here the CDR3 reads CASGSSYNSPLHF. The DNA of the CDR3 is TGTGCCAGCGGGAGCTCCTATAATTCACCCCTCCACTTT.

The gene calls are TRBV7-3 and TRBJ2-1; 8 bases match TRBD2. The CDR3 consists of 17 residues. Losses at the gene ends were 0 bases for V and 4 bases for J; bases not matched to a gene: 8. In germline, CDR1 is SGHTA, CDR2 FQGTGA. CDR3 protein: CASSLTPSGSLYNEQFF. The DNA for the CDR3 is TGTGCCAGCAGCTTAACGCCCAGCGGGAGTCTTTACAATGAGCAGTTCTTC.

The chain joins TRBV7-3 to TRBJ2-5, with TRBD1 identical over 7 bases. The germline CDR1 and CDR2 sequences are SGHTA and FQGTGA. CDR3 length: 14 amino acids. V gave up 2 bases and J gave up 1 base; unmatched junction bases: 1. In DNA form, the CDR3 reads TGTGCCAGCAGCTTATCAGGGGGCCAAGAGACCCAGTACTTC. Amino acids: CASSLSGGQETQYF.

This chain links TRBV6-2 or TRBV6-3 with TRBJ2-1; D is perhaps TRBD1 (5 bases). The CDR3 covers 15 residues. V lost 2 bases and J lost 0, with 8 bases in between. Germline CDR1 MNHEY, CDR2 SVGEGT. The CDR3 nucleotides are TGTGCCAGCAGTTACCTCGACAGCTCCTACAATGAGCAGTTCTTC. This sequence encodes CASSYLDSSYNEQFF.

The rearrangement uses TRBV15 and TRBJ2-2, with a weak D call TRBD2 (6 bases). Trimming stripped 8 bases from V and 7 bases from J, with 17 bases between. Germline V CDR1 and CDR2: LNHNV, YYDKDF (reference sequence). The CDR3 has 14 residues. The CDR3 spells CATGAREWDGELFF. CDR3 in DNA: TGTGCCACCGGGGCCCGGGAGTGGGACGGGGAGCTGTTTTTT.